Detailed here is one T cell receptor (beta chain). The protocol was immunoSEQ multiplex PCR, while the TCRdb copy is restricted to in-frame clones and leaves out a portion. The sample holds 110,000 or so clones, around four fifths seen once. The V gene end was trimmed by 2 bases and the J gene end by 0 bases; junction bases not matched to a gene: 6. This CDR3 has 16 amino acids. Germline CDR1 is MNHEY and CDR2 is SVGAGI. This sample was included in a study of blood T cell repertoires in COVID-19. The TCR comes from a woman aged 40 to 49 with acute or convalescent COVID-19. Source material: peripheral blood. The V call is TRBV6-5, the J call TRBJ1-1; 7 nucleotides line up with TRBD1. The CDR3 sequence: CASSYKSTGVNTEAFF. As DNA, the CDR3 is TGTGCCAGCAGTTACAAGAGTACAGGGGTGAACACTGAAGCTTTCTTT.